This entry concerns a single T cell receptor (beta chain). This sample is part of a study of blood T cell repertoires in COVID-19. This CDR3 is built from 13 residues. V was clipped by 6 bases and J by 6 bases, with 12 bases between them. The germline V gene encodes CDR1 SGDLS and CDR2 YYNGEE. Libraries were prepared by immunoSEQ multiplex PCR; TCRdb keeps only in-frame clonotypes and omits some of them. The sample has about 220,000 clones, around four fifths seen once; the top ten hold less than 20%. The TCR comes from a man aged 25-45 years with active or convalescent COVID-19. The chain links TRBV9 to TRBJ2-2; D remains unclear. Sequencing was done on a sample of peripheral blood. CDR3 sequence: CASTPSLAGELFF. The DNA for the CDR3 is TGTGCCAGCACACCTAGTCTTGCCGGGGAGCTGTTTTTT. Complete variable domain (other parts from reference TRBV9 and TRBJ2-2): DSGVTQTPKHLITATGQRVTLRCSPRSGDLSVYWYQQSLDQGLQFLIQYYNGEERAKGNILERFSAQQFPDLHSELNLSSLELGDSALYFCASTPSLAGELFFGEGSRLTVL.